These 4 T cell receptor beta chains came from one sample sequenced in a study of blood T cell repertoires in COVID-19. The assay was immunoSEQ multiplex PCR, and TCRdb's table has in-frame clones only and misses some. The sample comprises about 120,000 clones, 70% to 80% of which are singletons, and 3% to 4.5% rests with the top ten. Sample: peripheral blood. The receptors shown here come from a woman of 80 years or more with acute or convalescent COVID-19.

The gene calls are TRBV7-2 and TRBJ2-1; D perhaps matches TRBD2 (6 bases). V lost 4 bases and J lost 8, with 18 bases in between. Germline CDR1 reads SGHTA; CDR2 reads FQGNSA. CDR3 size: 15 residues. The CDR3 nucleotides read TGTGCCAGCAGCTCCTATGGGACTCTACGTGATGAGCAGTTCTTC. It specifies CASSSYGTLRDEQFF.

The V gene is TRBV10-3, the J gene TRBJ1-3; D call uncertain. V was trimmed by 3 bases and J by 2 bases, leaving 8 bases between them. The germline V gene has CDR1 ENHRY and CDR2 SYGVKD. The CDR3 totals 14 residues. The CDR3 region has the DNA TGTGCCATCAGTGATGGTACGGCTGGAAACACCATATATTTT. This translates into CAISDGTAGNTIYF.

This clone was detected only a few times. The gene calls are TRBV18 and TRBJ2-7, with D hard to call. The CDR3 sequence is 13 residues long. Germline V gene lookup returns CDR1 KGHSH and CDR2 LQKENI. V was trimmed by 0 bases and J by 7 bases, leaving 10 bases between them. Here the CDR3 DNA reads TGTGCCAGCTCACCACCGACCCGGGTTGAGCAGTACTTC. As protein: CASSPPTRVEQYF.

This rearrangement joins TRBV18 to TRBJ2-3; TRBD2 matches 8 bases. Germline V gives CDR1 KGHSH, CDR2 LQKENI. J lost 2 bases, V lost 3 bases, and 4 bases had no gene match. The CDR3 runs 15 residues. CDR3 coding DNA: TGTGCCAGCTCACCCGGGACTAGTGTCACAGATACGCAGTATTTT. It yields the protein CASSPGTSVTDTQYF.